This entry lists 24 T cell receptor beta chains sequenced from one sample in a study of post-analysis software for immune sequencing data. Study-wide results and limits: Four or five TRBV segments were significantly more frequent in patients than in controls. TRBV5-6, TRBV5-1 and TRBV20-1 were among these segments.

Libraries were made from TCR beta cDNA, and they carried unique molecular identifiers. In TCRdb, the PCR reads were re-called with MiXCR into one record per CDR3 protein. The top ten clones hold 4.6% of a sample with under 900,000 distinct CDR3 sequences, under 70% of them seen once. These receptors' antigens are unknown. The sequencing input was blood. Every receptor here comes from a girl between 10 and 17 years old with multiple sclerosis.

This clonotype was detected a few times. V gene TRBV18 combines with J gene TRBJ2-3, with 12 nucleotides matching TRBD1. Trimming removed 3 bases from V and 1 base from J; junction bases left unmatched: 8. Germline CDR1 and CDR2: KGHSH and LQKENI. The length of the CDR3 is 18 residues. The CDR3 here is CASSPRDRGLTGTDTQYF. DNA of the CDR3: TGTGCCAGCTCACCCCGGGACAGGGGGCTCACCGGCACAGATACGCAGTATTTT.

CDR3 DNA: TGTGCCAGCAGTTACTCGGGAGTGGAGGGTTATAAAAACATTCAGTACTTC. Translation gives CASSYSGVEGYKNIQYF. The V call is TRBV6-6, the J call TRBJ2-4; maybe TRBD2 (6 bases). The CDR3 consists of 17 residues. CDR1 is MNHNY, CDR2 SVGAGI, per germline (reference sequence). Trimming pared 0 bases from V and 4 bases from J, leaving 16 bases between.

This rearrangement joins TRBV18 to TRBJ2-1; perhaps TRBD1 as D (6 bases). The length of the CDR3 is 16 residues. V lost 7 bases, J lost 0 bases, and 16 bases lay in between. Germline lookup yields CDR1 KGHSH and CDR2 LQKENI. The CDR3 region is CASLPHRESSYNEQFF. The DNA of the CDR3 is TGTGCCAGCTTGCCCCACAGGGAAAGCTCCTACAATGAGCAGTTCTTC.

J is TRBJ2-7 and V is TRBV29-1; perhaps TRBD1 as D (6 bases). Trimming cost V 0 bases and J 3 bases, with 15 bases left between them. The CDR3 spans 15 residues. Germline assignment: CDR1 SQVTM and CDR2 ANQGSEA. The CDR3 nucleotides are TGCAGCGTTGAAGAGGGGACAAAGGTAGGCTACGAGCAGTACTTC. Translated, it gives CSVEEGTKVGYEQYF.

This clonotype showed up just once. The V and J genes are TRBV7-2 and TRBJ2-5, with D perhaps matching TRBD1 (7 bases). The DNA end is more similar to TRBJ2-7, so the J call may be wrong. CDR1 and CDR2 from the germline V gene are SGHTA and FQGNSA. The CDR3 is 15 amino acids. The CDR3 DNA follows: TGTGCCAGCAGCCCTCAGGGGGGACGGGTGTACGAGCAGTACTTC. As protein: CASSPQGGRVYEQYF.

This clonotype was found a few times. The J gene is TRBJ1-2, the V gene TRBV29-1, with 9 bases that match TRBD1. This CDR3 region has 14 residues. With V trimmed by 4 bases and J by 3 bases, 6 bases remained unmatched. Germline V gene lookup returns CDR1 SQVTM and CDR2 ANQGSEA. CDR3 bases: TGCAGCGTTGTACAGGGGGCCTTGGACTATGGCTACACCTTC. Its translation: CSVVQGALDYGYTF. Full variable domain (outside the CDR3, taken from reference TRBV29-1 and TRBJ1-2): SAVISQKPSRDICQRGTSLTIQCQVDSQVTMMFWYRQQPGQSLTLIATANQGSEATYESGFVIDKFPISRPNLTFSTLTVSNMSPEDSSIYLCSVVQGALDYGYTFGSGTRLTVV.

This clonotype was recorded a few times. The chain combines TRBV5-1 with TRBJ2-3; weak D call: TRBD2 (5 bases). The CDR3 extends over 14 amino acids. The V gene's germline CDR1 is SGHRS and CDR2 YFSETQ. Trimming removed 4 bases from V and 2 bases from J, with 11 bases in between. Written as DNA, the CDR3 is TGCGCCAGCAGCCTGCAGCGGATCACAGATACGCAGTATTTT. Protein sequence: CASSLQRITDTQYF.

This chain links TRBV4-1 with TRBJ2-7; 7 nucleotides agree with TRBD2. With 4 bases clipped from V and 0 bases from J, the junction kept 6 bases outside the gene matches. CDR1 is MGHRA, CDR2 YSYEKL, per germline. The length of the CDR3 is 15 residues. The CDR3 DNA is TGCGCCAGCAGCCCTAGCGGCTCTAGCTCCTACGAGCAGTACTTC. Translation gives CASSPSGSSSYEQYF.

V usage is TRBV27 and J usage is TRBJ1-2, with 7 bases matching TRBD1. J was trimmed by 8 bases and V by 4 bases; bases with no gene match: 13. The V gene's germline CDR1 is MNHEY and CDR2 SMNVEV (reference sequence). The CDR3 runs 15 residues. CDR3 sequence (DNA): TGTGCCAGCAGTTCCACCGGGACAGTCCCTGCAGGCTACACCTTC. Translating it yields CASSSTGTVPAGYTF.

This clonotype has a handful of counts. J is TRBJ1-2 and V is TRBV29-1; tentatively, D is TRBD1 (6 bases). This CDR3 contains 15 residues. Germline V gene sequence: CDR1 SQVTM, CDR2 ANQGSEA. V was shortened by 0 bases and J by 8 bases, with 19 bases between the two germline ends. The CDR3 DNA sequence: TGCAGCGTTGAAGAACTTCTGACAGGCGGAGTAGGCTACACCTTC. It specifies CSVEELLTGGVGYTF.

This clonotype showed up just once. This chain joins TRBV15 and TRBJ2-1; 10 nucleotides line up with TRBD2. This CDR3 is built from 16 residues. V gave up 5 bases and J gave up 5 bases; unmatched junction bases: 9. Germline CDR1 is LNHNV and CDR2 is YYDKDF (reference sequence). This chain's CDR3 is CATSAHTSGVNNEQFF. The CDR3 DNA follows: TGTGCCACCAGCGCGCACACTAGCGGGGTTAACAATGAGCAGTTCTTC.

This clonotype was observed a single time. The V call is TRBV10-3, the J call TRBJ2-1, with D possibly TRBD2 on 6 matching bases. The CDR3 is made up of 15 amino acids. V lost 2 bases and J lost 8, with 16 bases in between. CDR1 is ENHRY and CDR2 is SYGVKD in the germline V gene. CDR3 nucleotides: TGTGCCATCAGTGAGGGGGGGATGACAGTCGATGAGCAGTTCTTC. It specifies CAISEGGMTVDEQFF.

The rearrangement uses TRBV7-9 and TRBJ1-1; D unresolved. V was shortened by 5 bases and J by 1 base, with 11 bases between the two germline ends. CDR3 size: 14 residues. CDR1 is SEHNR, CDR2 FQNEAQ, per germline (reference sequence). The chain's CDR3 is CASSPPPPNTEAFF. CDR3 nucleotides: TGTGCCAGCAGCCCCCCGCCGCCGAACACTGAAGCTTTCTTT. Together with reference TRBV7-9 and TRBJ1-1, the CDR3 gives the full variable domain: DTGVSQNPRHKITKRGQNVTFRCDPISEHNRLYWYRQTLGQGPEFLTYFQNEAQLEKSRLLSDRFSAERPKGSFSTLEIQRTEQGDSAMYLCASSPPPPNTEAFFGQGTRLTVV.

This chain links TRBV5-1 with TRBJ2-1, with 8 bases fitting TRBD1. The V gene's germline CDR1 is SGHRS and CDR2 YFSETQ. This CDR3 has 14 residues. The V and J ends lost 3 bases and 2 bases, in that order; junction bases with no gene match: 1. The CDR3 loop is CASSSRGPYNEQFF. DNA for the CDR3: TGCGCCAGCAGCTCCAGGGGGCCCTACAATGAGCAGTTCTTC.

This clonotype was detected only a few times. The V call is TRBV2, the J call TRBJ2-5, with a tentative D call TRBD1 (5 bases). Germline V gene lookup returns CDR1 SNHLY and CDR2 FYNNEI. The CDR3 has 12 amino acids. V shed 7 bases and J shed 4 bases, with 10 bases lying between them. The CDR3 nucleotides are TGTGCCAGCAAACAGGAAGGAGAGACCCAGTACTTC. It is translated as CASKQEGETQYF.

CDR3 bases: TGTGCCAGCAGCCAAGTATCGGCAGGGGGTGGTGAGCAGTACTTC. Protein product: CASSQVSAGGGEQYF. The chain couples TRBV14 to TRBJ2-7; 7 bases line up with TRBD1. Germline values: CDR1 SGHDN, CDR2 FVKESK. V was pared by 1 base and J by 7 bases, with 10 bases of the junction left unmatched. The CDR3 has 15 amino acids.

This clonotype was detected once. V gene TRBV6-5 combines with J gene TRBJ2-1; no firm D call. The CDR3 has 13 residues. Per the germline V gene, CDR1 is MNHEY and CDR2 is SVGAGI. Trimming took off 2 bases at V and 5 bases at J, with 7 bases between the two ends. For the CDR3, the DNA is TGTGCCAGCAGTTACGGCTTGGACAATGAGCAGTTCTTC. This encodes CASSYGLDNEQFF.

This clonotype was observed once. This chain uses TRBV15 with TRBJ1-2; D is unclear. Between the trimmed V and J ends, which lost 1 base and 8 bases, there was a span of 14 bases. The CDR3 has 14 amino acids. The germline gives CDR1 LNHNV, CDR2 YYDKDF (reference sequence). The CDR3 sequence: CATSRGGGLIGYTF. DNA for the CDR3: TGTGCCACCAGCAGAGGGGGAGGGTTAATCGGCTACACCTTC.

A few counts support this clonotype. V usage is TRBV28 and J usage is TRBJ2-7, with D unresolved. Germline lookup yields CDR1 MDHEN and CDR2 SYDVKM. CDR3 length: 14 residues. V lost 5 bases to trimming and J lost 0 bases, with 11 bases between them. For the CDR3, the DNA is TGTGCCAGCAGTCTAACCCGTCCCTCCTACGAGCAGTACTTC. Translated, it gives CASSLTRPSYEQYF.

The chain couples TRBV29-1 to TRBJ2-7; 10 bases fit TRBD2. The V gene's germline CDR1 is SQVTM and CDR2 ANQGSEA. The length of the CDR3 is 17 residues. V lost 3 bases, J lost 7 bases, and 18 bases stayed unmatched. CDR3 region: CSVDGTSVEGSYNEQYF. The DNA for the CDR3 is TGCAGCGTTGACGGGACTAGCGTGGAAGGCTCCTACAATGAGCAGTACTTC.

This clonotype has just a few counts. This sequence joins TRBV20-1 and TRBJ2-1, with TRBD2 matching over 11 bases. CDR1 is DFQATT and CDR2 is SNEGSKA in the germline V gene (reference sequence). Germline trimming cut 6 bases from V and 2 bases from J; bases unmatched to any gene: 3. There are 14 residues in the CDR3. CDR3 coding DNA: TGCAGTGCGGGTAGCGGGAGGGCCTACAATGAGCAGTTCTTC. This translates into CSAGSGRAYNEQFF.

The CDR3 region has the DNA TGCAGCGTTGAAGGACTAGCGGGTTACACAGATACGCAGTATTTT. It is translated as CSVEGLAGYTDTQYF. The rearrangement uses TRBV29-1 and TRBJ2-3; 10 nucleotides align to TRBD2. After removal of 1 base from V and 2 bases from J, the junction contained 3 bases not matched to a gene. CDR1 is SQVTM, CDR2 ANQGSEA, per germline. The CDR3 is made up of 15 amino acids.

The rearrangement uses TRBV20-1 and TRBJ2-5; TRBD2 aligns across 10 bases. This CDR3 contains 13 residues. Germline V gene lookup returns CDR1 DFQATT and CDR2 SNEGSKA (reference sequence). V lost 3 bases to trimming and J lost 2 bases; unmatched junction nucleotides: 0. CDR3 in DNA: TGCAGTGCTAGGACTAGCGGGCAAGAGACCCAGTACTTC. Its protein is CSARTSGQETQYF.

This chain joins TRBV3-1 and TRBJ2-7; TRBD2 agrees at 10 bases. The CDR3 covers 17 residues. V gave up 4 bases and J gave up 1 base; unmatched junction bases: 10. CDR1 and CDR2 (germline): LGHDT, YNNKEL (reference sequence). CDR3 protein: CASSPEILAGISYEQYF. CDR3 sequence (DNA): TGTGCCAGCAGCCCTGAAATACTAGCGGGGATATCCTACGAGCAGTACTTC.